The 4 T cell receptor beta chains given below trace back to one sample, sequenced in a study of neurological immune-mediated disorders. TCRdb called the 5' RACE reads again in MiXCR, with one record for every CDR3 protein. Here the sample spans around 52,000 distinct CDR3 sequences, about 5% being singletons. Material for sequencing was CD4+ T cells from blood. The source of these receptors is a woman between 18 and 29 years old with multiple sclerosis.

The rearrangement joins TRBV5-1 to TRBJ1-1; D may be TRBD1 (5 bases). Germline CDR1 is SGHRS and CDR2 is YFSETQ. V lost 0 bases to trimming and J lost 0 bases, with 12 bases between them. The length of the CDR3 is 16 residues. The chain's CDR3 is CASSLGWQGLNTEAFF. The CDR3 DNA sequence: TGCGCCAGCAGCTTGGGATGGCAGGGCCTGAACACTGAAGCTTTCTTT.

This clonotype appeared many times. The chain carries TRBV27 and TRBJ1-2; 8 bases align to TRBD1. The CDR3 is 15 residues long. The germline V gene has CDR1 MNHEY and CDR2 SMNVEV (reference sequence). The V segment lost 4 bases and the J segment 9 bases; nucleotides outside the gene matches: 13. The CDR3 is CASSYRYGQGPSYTF. In nucleotides, the CDR3 is TGTGCCAGCAGTTACCGTTACGGACAGGGTCCTAGCTACACCTTC.

At least ten counts were recorded for this clonotype. The chain is built from TRBV4-3 and TRBJ2-4; 9 bases agree with TRBD1. The CDR3 has 14 amino acids. Germline V gene data show CDR1 as LGHNA and CDR2 as YSLEER. V lost 2 bases, J lost 5 bases, and 1 base stayed unmatched. This chain's CDR3 is CASSQRTGENIQYF. The CDR3 DNA reads as TGCGCCAGCAGCCAAAGGACAGGGGAAAACATTCAGTACTTC.

This clonotype was detected ten times or more. The gene calls are TRBV18 and TRBJ2-1; 8 positions match TRBD1. Germline V CDR1 and CDR2: KGHSH, LQKENI. Trimming at V came to 3 bases and at J to 6 bases, leaving 1 base not matched to a gene. There are 13 residues in the CDR3. Written as DNA, the CDR3 is TGTGCCAGCTCACCGGACAGGGCCAATGAGCAGTTCTTC. It translates to CASSPDRANEQFF.